The next 15 T cell receptor beta chains were all read from a single sample in a study of CD8+ T cells in alopecia areata (dated by TCRdb to 2016 to 2019). The receptor library was made with the immunoSEQ multiplex PCR assay. To provide template for TCR sequencing, every sample had RNA extracted and reverse transcribed into cDNA. The clones in this table, taken by TCRdb from immuneACCESS, are in-frame only. Not every clone is retained; where verified, under half of the shortfall comes from an unresolved V gene, and the cause of the rest is unknown. For this sample the table gives around 86,000 clones, of which about 70% were detected only once. Roughly 17% of the sample is in the top ten clones. What this sample's treatment or condition label stands for: oral pan-JAK inhibitor, 5-10 mg twice daily. Source: CD8+ T cells sorted from blood, taken at week 44, from a patient treated with tofacitinib. Receptors originate from a human donor with alopecia areata.

The gene calls are TRBV7-9 and TRBJ2-7; 7 bases map to TRBD1. Germline lookup yields CDR1 SEHNR and CDR2 FQNEAQ (reference sequence). The CDR3 loop spans 15 amino acids. Trimming cost V 4 bases and J 3 bases; bases outside gene matches: 9. CDR3 loop: CASSSPDRAHYEQYF. CDR3 coding DNA: TGTGCCAGCAGCTCTCCCGACAGGGCCCACTACGAGCAGTACTTC. Full variable domain (outside the CDR3, taken from reference TRBV7-9 and TRBJ2-7): DTGVSQNPRHKITKRGQNVTFRCDPISEHNRLYWYRQTLGQGPEFLTYFQNEAQLEKSRLLSDRFSAERPKGSFSTLEIQRTEQGDSAMYLCASSSPDRAHYEQYFGPGTRLTVT.

V is TRBV28 and J is TRBJ2-3; 8 nucleotides agree with TRBD2. Trimming cost V 3 bases and J 6 bases; bases outside gene matches: 5. The CDR3 runs to 14 residues. Germline CDR1 MDHEN, CDR2 SYDVKM. This CDR3 reads CASSFSGGADTQYF. Written as DNA, the CDR3 is TGTGCCAGCAGTTTTTCCGGGGGGGCTGATACGCAGTATTTT.

The chain is built from TRBV30 and TRBJ2-1, with TRBD2 matching over 8 bases. Germline CDR1 and CDR2: GTSNPN and SVGIG (reference sequence). The trim removed 0 bases at V and 7 bases at J, leaving 8 bases unmatched. The CDR3 consists of 15 residues. The CDR3 protein is CAWSVVGGAGNEQFF. The CDR3 DNA sequence: TGTGCCTGGAGTGTGGTCGGGGGGGCAGGTAATGAGCAGTTCTTC.

The chain couples TRBV12-5 to TRBJ1-1; no clear D. Germline CDR1 and CDR2: LGHNT and FRNRAP. V was pared by 1 base and J by 14 bases, with 14 bases between. There are 12 residues in the CDR3. CDR3 sequence (DNA): TGTGCTAGTGGTTTGGGGGGAGATCCGGGCTTCTTT. Translating it yields CASGLGGDPGFF.

V and J are TRBV7-3 and TRBJ2-1; weak D call: TRBD1 (6 bases). Germline V gene data show CDR1 as SGHTA and CDR2 as FQGTGA. This CDR3 contains 11 residues. V shed 10 bases and J shed 10 bases, with 14 bases lying between them. The CDR3 loop is CANDPGDEQFF. CDR3 nucleotides: TGTGCCAACGATCCAGGGGACGAGCAGTTCTTC.

The chain uses TRBV7-9 and TRBJ2-5, with 9 bases fitting TRBD1. V lost 5 bases, J lost 5 bases, and 12 bases stayed unmatched. This CDR3 is built from 16 residues. Germline values: CDR1 SEHNR, CDR2 FQNEAQ (reference sequence). The DNA for the CDR3 is TGTGCCAGCAGCCCTAAGCCGACAGGGGGGGAGGAGACCCAGTACTTC. Translation: CASSPKPTGGEETQYF.

The gene calls are TRBV30 and TRBJ2-3, with 12 bases fitting TRBD2. Per the germline V gene, CDR1 is GTSNPN and CDR2 is SVGIG (reference sequence). The J segment lost 6 bases and the V segment lost 4 bases, leaving 11 bases of the junction unmatched. The CDR3 extends over 16 amino acids. For the CDR3, the DNA is TGTGCCTGGAACCTCGTCGGGACTAGCGGGTTTGATACGCAGTATTTT. This codes for CAWNLVGTSGFDTQYF.

The rearrangement joins TRBV5-6 to TRBJ2-4, with TRBD1 as a possible D gene (5 bases). The V end lost 0 bases, the J end lost 4 bases, and 8 bases lay between the germline ends. Per germline, CDR1 SGHDT and CDR2 YYEEEE. This CDR3 comprises 14 residues. The DNA for the CDR3 is TGTGCCAGCAGCTTGGGGCAGGGAAAAAACATTCAGTACTTC. This codes for CASSLGQGKNIQYF. Drawing the rest from reference TRBV5-6 and TRBJ2-4, the complete variable domain is DAGVTQSPTHLIKTRGQQVTLRCSPKSGHDTVSWYQQALGQGPQFIFQYYEEEERQRGNFPDRFSGHQFPNYSSELNVNALLLGDSALYLCASSLGQGKNIQYFGAGTRLSVL.

This clone occurred a few times. At one of its ends the junction is not consistent with the germline gene, which may arise from a read error. The chain couples TRBV15 to TRBJ2-2; TRBD1 is a possible D gene (6 bases). The CDR3 extends over 12 amino acids. The germline V gene has CDR1 LNHNV and CDR2 YYDKDF (reference sequence). CDR3 amino acids: CATSRGAGELFF. CDR3 nucleotides: TGTGCCACCAGCAGGGGGGCCGGAGAGCTGTTTTTT. Full variable domain (rest looked up from reference TRBV15 and TRBJ2-2): DAMVIQNPRYQVTQFGKPVTLSCSQTLNHNVMYWYQQKSSQAPKLLFHYYDKDFNNEADTPDNFQSRRPNTSFCFLDIRSPGLGDTAMYLCATSRGAGELFFGEGSRLTVL.

The chain has TRBV5-6 and TRBJ2-7; unclear D gene. Germline CDR1 and CDR2: SGHDT and YYEEEE. The CDR3 runs to 12 residues. V dropped 4 bases and J dropped 6 bases, with 11 bases sitting between them. The CDR3 region is CASSNLVGEQYF. In nucleotides, the CDR3 is TGTGCCAGCAGCAATCTCGTGGGCGAGCAGTACTTC.

The rearrangement joins TRBV9 to TRBJ2-7; D perhaps matches TRBD2 (6 bases). From germline, CDR1 is SGDLS and CDR2 YYNGEE. The germline V and J ends were trimmed by 3 bases and 7 bases, with 11 bases remaining between them. This CDR3 contains 12 residues. CDR3 amino acids: CASSGPGREQYF. The CDR3, as DNA: TGTGCCAGCAGCGGCCCTGGGAGGGAGCAGTACTTC.

This clone showed up just once. The chain links TRBV11-3 to TRBJ2-7; D might be TRBD1 or TRBD2, each matching 6 bases. Trimming left V 2 bases short and J 2 bases short, with 10 bases between. Germline CDR1 reads SGHNT; CDR2 reads YENEEA. The CDR3 loop spans 14 amino acids. CDR3 nucleotide sequence: TGTGCCAGCAGCTTAAGGGGGGAGCCCTACGAGCAGTACTTC. Protein product: CASSLRGEPYEQYF.

V and J are TRBV11-1 and TRBJ1-2; D unclear. The V gene's germline CDR1 is SGHAT and CDR2 FQDESV (reference sequence). V lost 11 bases, J lost 5 bases, and 24 bases lay in between. This CDR3 spans 15 amino acids. The DNA for the CDR3 is TGTGCCCGACGACACTACACAACCCCGATGTATGGCTACACCTTC. Translation gives CARRHYTTPMYGYTF.

This chain links TRBV30 with TRBJ2-5, with 8 nucleotides matching TRBD2. V lost 4 bases and J lost 11; bases outside the gene matches: 12. The CDR3 loop spans 13 amino acids. Germline V CDR1 and CDR2: GTSNPN, SVGIG (reference sequence). This CDR3 is CAWIAGGAGEQYF. The CDR3 nucleotides are TGTGCCTGGATTGCCGGGGGGGCTGGGGAGCAGTACTTC.

The V and J genes are TRBV30 and TRBJ2-4; no clear D gene. The CDR3 sequence is 17 residues long. V dropped 2 bases and J dropped 2 bases, with 19 bases sitting between them. CDR1 is GTSNPN, CDR2 SVGIG, per germline (reference sequence). The CDR3 sequence is CAWSNPGPPTPKNIQYF. CDR3 bases: TGTGCCTGGAGTAATCCTGGGCCCCCGACTCCCAAAAACATTCAGTACTTC.